The 3 T cell receptor beta chains below all came from one sample that was sequenced in a study of T-cell reconstitution after alpha-beta-depleted transplantation in children. For TCRbeta, the library was prepared with unique molecular identifiers. MiXCR, applied by TCRdb to the PCR reads, yields one record per CDR3 protein. The table records about 460,000 distinct CDR3 sequences, roughly an eighth of them present only once. Sample: PBMCs, mostly from graft donor cells, taken 180 days after TCRalphabeta/CD19-depleted stem cell transplant. The receptors shown here come from a female patient aged 2-9 years who had a stem cell transplant for aplastic anemia, so the T cells may come from the graft donor.

This clonotype has more than one count but fewer than ten. This rearrangement joins TRBV27 to TRBJ2-1; the match to TRBD1 covers 8 bases. There are 15 residues in the CDR3. V lost 6 bases and J lost 4; bases outside the gene matches: 8. Germline CDR1 and CDR2: MNHEY and SMNVEV (reference sequence). The DNA for the CDR3 is TGTGCCAGCAGCAGCCCAGGGGGCGGGTACAATGAGCAGTTCTTC. Its protein is CASSSPGGGYNEQFF.

The chain links TRBV30 to TRBJ2-2; tentative D call: TRBD1 (7 bases). Trimming left V 8 bases short and J 7 bases short, with 11 bases between. CDR1 and CDR2 (germline): GTSNPN, SVGIG (reference sequence). This CDR3 spans 11 amino acids. This CDR3 reads CAGQGGGELFF. The CDR3, as DNA: TGTGCCGGCCAGGGGGGCGGGGAGCTGTTTTTT.

This clonotype was recorded a few times. This sequence joins TRBV5-1 and TRBJ2-6; 7 nucleotides line up with TRBD1. V lost 4 bases and J lost 2; bases outside the gene matches: 3. The CDR3 totals 15 residues. Germline V gene data show CDR1 as SGHRS and CDR2 as YFSETQ. The DNA for the CDR3 is TGCGCCAGCAGCCAAGGGGGCGCTGGGGCCAACGTCCTGACTTTC. This translates into CASSQGGAGANVLTF.